This paragraph reports one T cell receptor beta chain. CDR1 and CDR2 from the germline V gene are SGHDN and FVKESK. Trimming stripped 1 base from V and 0 bases from J, with 13 bases between. This CDR3 is built from 17 residues. Data came from immunoSEQ multiplex PCR; TCRdb stores just in-frame clones and leaves some out. The table lists 140,000 to 150,000 clones, 75% to 90% of them singletons. These data belong to a study of blood T cell repertoires in COVID-19. The source of this sequence is a man older than 75 with acute or convalescent COVID-19. Source material: peripheral blood. The gene calls are TRBV14 and TRBJ2-1, with D perhaps TRBD2 (7 bases). CDR3 nucleotide sequence: TGTGCCAGCAGCCAAGGGGGGGGGCCCAGCTCCTACAATGAGCAGTTCTTC. It yields the protein CASSQGGGPSSYNEQFF.